The 32 T cell receptor beta chains listed next were all sequenced from one sample in a study of blood T cell repertoires in COVID-19. Profiled with immunoSEQ multiplex PCR; TCRdb holds only in-frame clones, not every one. The sample records 250,000 to 350,000 clones, around 86% being singletons. Sequencing input: peripheral blood. The receptors were gathered from a young woman with active or convalescent COVID-19.

V usage is TRBV5-4 and J usage is TRBJ2-2; maybe TRBD2 (6 bases). The length of the CDR3 is 15 residues. V lost 2 bases, J lost 5 bases, and 13 bases lay in between. Germline CDR1 reads SGHNT; CDR2 reads YYREEE (reference sequence). The CDR3 is CASSLDRAGTGELFF. In DNA form, the CDR3 reads TGTGCCAGCAGCTTAGATCGCGCGGGGACCGGGGAGCTGTTTTTT.

The V and J genes are TRBV5-1 and TRBJ2-7; D is perhaps TRBD1 (7 bases). The CDR3 is 14 amino acids. V lost 1 base and J lost 7, with 15 bases in between. The germline V gene has CDR1 SGHRS and CDR2 YFSETQ. The CDR3 spells CASSLQEGAGEQYF. The CDR3 DNA reads TGCGCCAGCAGCTTGCAGGAGGGGGCAGGTGAGCAGTACTTC.

This clone was observed once. The chain carries TRBV6-5 and TRBJ2-7; perhaps TRBD1 as D (5 bases). Looked up from germline, CDR1 is MNHEY and CDR2 is SVGAGI. This CDR3 has 13 amino acids. The germline V and J ends were trimmed by 6 bases and 2 bases, with 11 bases remaining between them. CDR3 in amino acids: CASSQGWAYEQYF. The CDR3 nucleotides read TGTGCCAGCAGCCAGGGTTGGGCCTACGAGCAGTACTTC.

The chain has TRBV12-3 or TRBV12-4 and TRBJ1-1; D unresolved. The CDR3 is 12 amino acids. The V end was cut by 8 bases, the J end by 8 bases, with 15 bases between. This CDR3 reads CASVPGSKEAFF. The CDR3 DNA sequence: TGTGCCAGCGTCCCGGGAAGCAAAGAAGCTTTCTTT.

The rearrangement joins TRBV5-1 to TRBJ1-2; D might be TRBD1 (6 bases). The ends were cut back, 4 bases at V and 3 bases at J, with 16 bases in the middle. This CDR3 has 15 amino acids. The germline V gene encodes CDR1 SGHRS and CDR2 YFSETQ. The CDR3 DNA follows: TGCGCCAGCAGCCCGGGAGGGGACAAGTACTATGGCTACACCTTC. It yields the protein CASSPGGDKYYGYTF.

This clone was observed once. The chain combines TRBV19 with TRBJ1-1; possibly TRBD1 for D (6 bases). The CDR3 has 14 residues. CDR1 and CDR2 (germline): LNHDA, SQIVND (reference sequence). The ends were cut back, 1 base at V and 5 bases at J, with 11 bases in the middle. The CDR3 protein is CASSIAGARTEAFF. The CDR3 DNA sequence: TGTGCCAGTAGTATAGCAGGGGCACGGACTGAAGCTTTCTTT.

The rearrangement uses TRBV2 and TRBJ2-5, with 7 bases lining up with TRBD2. The CDR3 loop spans 14 amino acids. V shed 4 bases and J 2 bases; nucleotides not matched to a gene: 4. Germline assignment: CDR1 SNHLY and CDR2 FYNNEI. This CDR3 reads CASSVGREQETQYF. The DNA of the CDR3 is TGTGCCAGCAGTGTTGGGAGGGAGCAAGAGACCCAGTACTTC.

The J gene is TRBJ1-1, the V gene TRBV28, with D tentatively TRBD1 (5 bases). The CDR3 is made up of 16 amino acids. Germline V CDR1 and CDR2: MDHEN, SYDVKM. Trimming cost V 3 bases and J 5 bases, with 19 bases left between them. The CDR3, as DNA: TGTGCCAGCAGTTTTGATTATAAGGGGCGCAGGACTGAAGCTTTCTTT. This sequence encodes CASSFDYKGRRTEAFF.

This clone was counted once. The chain uses TRBV19 and TRBJ1-2; 7 positions match TRBD1. The CDR3 has 13 residues. The V and J ends lost 11 bases and 4 bases, in that order; junction bases with no gene match: 10. Germline V gene sequence: CDR1 LNHDA, CDR2 SQIVND (reference sequence). This chain's CDR3 is CASRDRSVYGYTF. CDR3 nucleotide sequence: TGTGCCTCGAGGGACAGATCCGTCTATGGCTACACCTTC.

The chain employs TRBV6-5 and TRBJ1-2, with D possibly being TRBD1 (5 bases). The CDR3 spans 15 residues. V gave up 0 bases and J gave up 0 bases, with 8 bases separating them. From germline, CDR1 is MNHEY and CDR2 SVGAGI. CDR3 protein: CASSYSTDSNYGYTF. Here the CDR3 DNA reads TGTGCCAGCAGTTACTCGACAGACTCTAACTATGGCTACACCTTC.

This chain links TRBV5-5 with TRBJ1-2; D unresolved. V was shortened by 4 bases and J by 0 bases, with 13 bases between the two germline ends. The germline V gene has CDR1 SGHKS and CDR2 YYEKEE (reference sequence). This CDR3 is built from 15 residues. CDR3: CASSPRAKANYGYTF. CDR3 DNA: TGTGCCAGCAGCCCGCGAGCCAAAGCTAACTATGGCTACACCTTC. Full variable domain (missing parts from reference TRBV5-5 and TRBJ1-2): DAGVTQSPTHLIKTRGQQVTLRCSPISGHKSVSWYQQVLGQGPQFIFQYYEKEERGRGNFPDRFSARQFPNYSSELNVNALLLGDSALYLCASSPRAKANYGYTFGSGTRLTVV.

The chain is built from TRBV19 and TRBJ1-5; D is unclear. V was shortened by 6 bases and J by 3 bases, with 9 bases between the two germline ends. Germline V gene data show CDR1 as LNHDA and CDR2 as SQIVND (reference sequence). The CDR3 spans 13 residues. The CDR3 loop is CASSPEVNQPQHF. The CDR3 DNA reads as TGTGCCAGTAGCCCTGAGGTCAATCAGCCCCAGCATTTT.

The chain recombines TRBV21-1 with TRBJ1-6; TRBD1 reflects the table's D call only, with no check against the DNA. TRBV21-1 is a pseudogene. CDR3 length equals 19 residues. CDR3: CASSDRDRRLSSYNSPLHF. DNA for the CDR3: TGTGCCAGCAGCGACCGGGACAGACGCCTAAGCTCCTATAATTCACCCCTCCACTTT.

The chain links TRBV13 to TRBJ2-1; D remains ambiguous. Germline CDR1 PRHDT, CDR2 FYEKMQ (reference sequence). The V end was cut by 4 bases, the J end by 5 bases, with 12 bases between. CDR3 length: 14 residues. The CDR3 nucleotides are TGTGCCAGCAGCTCCCCCTTTGTCCACAATGAGCAGTTCTTC. The encoded protein is CASSSPFVHNEQFF.

V usage is TRBV7-8 and J usage is TRBJ2-2, with D possibly being TRBD1 (5 bases). CDR3 length: 16 amino acids. Trimming left V 4 bases short and J 1 base short, with 13 bases between. CDR1 and CDR2 (germline): SGHVS, FQNEAQ. CDR3 DNA sequence: TGTGCCAGCAGCTCAGACAGATCCTTGAACACCGGGGAGCTGTTTTTT. Protein: CASSSDRSLNTGELFF. The full variable domain, rest sourced from reference TRBV7-8 and TRBJ2-2, is GAGVSQSPRYKVAKRGQDVALRCDPISGHVSLFWYQQALGQGPEFLTYFQNEAQLDKSGLPSDRFFAERPEGSVSTLKIQRTQQEDSAVYLCASSSDRSLNTGELFFGEGSRLTVL.

This chain uses TRBV7-3 with TRBJ1-5, with 8 positions matching TRBD1. V lost 0 bases, J lost 7 bases, and 20 bases stayed unmatched. CDR3 length: 20 residues. Germline V lookup: CDR1 SGHTA, CDR2 FQGTGA. CDR3 sequence (DNA): TGTGCCAGCAGCTTAACCGGGCACGGACAGGGACGGGGTAAACTCCAGCCCCAGCATTTT. This translates into CASSLTGHGQGRGKLQPQHF.

Concerning this clone: The same CDR3 is also encoded by other DNA sequences in this sample. The rearrangement uses TRBV12-3 or TRBV12-4 and TRBJ1-4; TRBD1 aligns across 8 bases. This CDR3 region has 13 residues. V lost 6 bases, J lost 8 bases, and 5 bases stayed unmatched. DNA of the CDR3: TGTGCCAGCAGCCCTCGGGACAGGGAAAAACTGTTTTTT. Its translation: CASSPRDREKLFF.

This clone was seen a handful of times. This sequence joins TRBV5-1 and TRBJ1-1; D may be TRBD1 (5 bases). V was clipped by 7 bases and J by 2 bases, with 15 bases between them. The CDR3 has 14 residues. Germline V gives CDR1 SGHRS, CDR2 YFSETQ. DNA for the CDR3: TGCGCCAGCGGGGCCGATTTGGACAACACTGAAGCTTTCTTT. Encoded protein: CASGADLDNTEAFF.

V gene TRBV19 combines with J gene TRBJ2-7, with D maybe TRBD1 (5 bases). CDR3 length: 15 amino acids. Germline assignment: CDR1 LNHDA and CDR2 SQIVND (reference sequence). V was shortened by 1 base and J by 5 bases, with 15 bases between the two germline ends. CDR3 nucleotide sequence: TGTGCCAGTAGTATAGCATTGGGGCAACTAAACGAGCAGTACTTC. This translates into CASSIALGQLNEQYF.

Only a few counts were recorded for this clone. The chain combines TRBV28 with TRBJ1-1; 9 bases are shared with TRBD1. Germline V lookup: CDR1 MDHEN, CDR2 SYDVKM. The CDR3 length is 14 residues. V trimming: 7 bases; J trimming: 5 bases; junction bases outside the gene matches: 8. CDR3 amino acids: CASTDPGTGTEAFF. For the CDR3, the DNA is TGTGCCAGCACCGATCCCGGGACAGGGACTGAAGCTTTCTTT. Supplemented by reference TRBV28 and TRBJ1-1, the full variable domain reads DVKVTQSSRYLVKRTGEKVFLECVQDMDHENMFWYRQDPGLGLRLIYFSYDVKMKEKGDIPEGYSVSREKKERFSLILESASTNQTSMYLCASTDPGTGTEAFFGQGTRLTVV.

This clone appeared once. The rearrangement uses TRBV3-1 (or the pseudogene TRBV3-2) and TRBJ2-1, with 14 bases matching TRBD2. J was trimmed by 7 bases and V by 3 bases; bases with no gene match: 2. The CDR3 runs 15 residues. Germline CDR1 LGHDT, CDR2 YNNKEL (reference sequence). This chain's CDR3 is CASSQTSGGGNEQFF. CDR3 DNA: TGTGCCAGCAGCCAGACTAGCGGGGGGGGTAATGAGCAGTTCTTC.

The chain joins TRBV6-1 to TRBJ1-2; maybe TRBD1 (6 bases). CDR3 size: 13 residues. V shed 1 base and J shed 7 bases, with 10 bases lying between them. From germline, CDR1 is MNHNS and CDR2 SASEGT. In DNA form, the CDR3 reads TGTGCCAGCAGTGAAGGAGGGGGTCGTGGCTACACCTTC. Protein: CASSEGGGRGYTF.

Note on this clone: Other nucleotide sequences from this sample produce the same CDR3. CDR3: CASSPTAGAYEQYF. The CDR3 DNA follows: TGTGCCAGCAGCCCGACGGCGGGGGCCTACGAGCAGTACTTC. The V and J genes are TRBV5-4 and TRBJ2-7; 7 positions match TRBD2. The length of the CDR3 is 14 residues. CDR1 is SGHNT, CDR2 YYREEE, per germline (reference sequence). After removal of 4 bases from V and 2 bases from J, the junction contained 6 bases not matched to a gene.

This clone showed up just a few times. The V and J genes are TRBV5-1 and TRBJ2-7, with 11 positions matching TRBD1. V lost 0 bases to trimming and J lost 3 bases; unmatched junction nucleotides: 11. Germline-derived CDR1 and CDR2 are SGHRS and YFSETQ. CDR3 length: 18 residues. The chain's CDR3 is CASSLAPSIGTGGYEQYF. CDR3 nucleotide sequence: TGCGCCAGCAGCTTGGCCCCATCGATAGGGACAGGGGGCTACGAGCAGTACTTC.

The V call is TRBV5-8, the J call TRBJ1-2; perhaps TRBD1 as D (6 bases). Trimming removed 3 bases from V and 0 bases from J, with 12 bases in between. Looked up from germline, CDR1 is SGHTS and CDR2 is YDEGEE. The CDR3 runs 15 residues. The CDR3 loop reads CASSYGQSANYGYTF. DNA for the CDR3: TGTGCCAGCAGCTATGGACAGTCGGCTAACTATGGCTACACCTTC.

This clone occurred once. This rearrangement joins TRBV15 to TRBJ1-4, with 9 nucleotides matching TRBD1. Trimming at V came to 3 bases and at J to 8 bases, leaving 7 bases not matched to a gene. Looked up from germline, CDR1 is LNHNV and CDR2 is YYDKDF (reference sequence). The CDR3 has 15 residues. The CDR3 protein is CATSRGTGRGEKLFF. CDR3 nucleotides: TGTGCCACCAGCAGGGGGACAGGGAGAGGCGAAAAACTGTTTTTT.

The chain carries TRBV19 and TRBJ2-7, with TRBD1 identical over 7 bases. J was trimmed by 1 base and V by 3 bases; bases with no gene match: 3. Germline V gene sequence: CDR1 LNHDA, CDR2 SQIVND (reference sequence). This CDR3 is built from 14 residues. DNA of the CDR3: TGTGCCAGTAGTATTCAACAGGGGTCCTACGAGCAGTACTTC. Translating it yields CASSIQQGSYEQYF.

This chain joins TRBV19 and TRBJ2-5; the D gene is possibly TRBD2 (7 bases). V lost 4 bases to trimming and J lost 2 bases, with 8 bases between them. The CDR3 contains 13 residues. Germline V CDR1 and CDR2: LNHDA, SQIVND (reference sequence). CDR3 sequence reads: CASSKGGQETQYF. The CDR3 bases are TGTGCCAGTAGTAAGGGGGGGCAAGAGACCCAGTACTTC.

The CDR3 coding sequence is TGTGCCAGCAGCCCACGACAGGGGGTAACCTATGGCTACACCTTC. Amino acid sequence: CASSPRQGVTYGYTF. V and J are TRBV7-2 and TRBJ1-2; 9 bases line up with TRBD1. The CDR3 has 15 residues. Germline-derived CDR1 and CDR2 are SGHTA and FQGNSA. Trimming cost V 5 bases and J 4 bases; bases outside gene matches: 8.

This chain links TRBV2 with TRBJ1-2, with a tentative D call TRBD1 (6 bases). V was shortened by 9 bases and J by 2 bases, with 13 bases between the two germline ends. CDR1 and CDR2 from the germline V gene are SNHLY and FYNNEI. This CDR3 contains 13 residues. This chain's CDR3 is CASSTGPNYGYTF. For the CDR3, the DNA is TGTGCCAGTTCGACAGGACCAAACTATGGCTACACCTTC. Variable domain in full (rest from reference TRBV2 and TRBJ1-2): EPEVTQTPSHQVTQMGQEVILRCVPISNHLYFYWYRQILGQKVEFLVSFYNNEISEKSEIFDDQFSVERPDGSNFTLKIRSTKLEDSAMYFCASSTGPNYGYTFGSGTRLTVV.

This chain links TRBV30 with TRBJ1-1; D remains ambiguous. Germline loops: CDR1 GTSNPN, CDR2 SVGIG (reference sequence). The CDR3 runs 14 residues. V was trimmed by 3 bases and J by 6 bases, leaving 17 bases between them. Here the CDR3 reads CAWRAIGNGAEAFF. The DNA of the CDR3 is TGTGCCTGGAGGGCCATCGGGAACGGGGCTGAAGCTTTCTTT.

The rearrangement links TRBV14 to TRBJ2-1; D gene unclear. Trimming took 6 bases from V and 10 from J, leaving 16 bases between them. The CDR3 has 13 residues. Per germline, CDR1 SGHDN and CDR2 FVKESK. The CDR3 protein is CASRSRLDPEQFF. CDR3 DNA sequence: TGTGCCAGCAGGTCCAGACTCGACCCGGAGCAGTTCTTC.